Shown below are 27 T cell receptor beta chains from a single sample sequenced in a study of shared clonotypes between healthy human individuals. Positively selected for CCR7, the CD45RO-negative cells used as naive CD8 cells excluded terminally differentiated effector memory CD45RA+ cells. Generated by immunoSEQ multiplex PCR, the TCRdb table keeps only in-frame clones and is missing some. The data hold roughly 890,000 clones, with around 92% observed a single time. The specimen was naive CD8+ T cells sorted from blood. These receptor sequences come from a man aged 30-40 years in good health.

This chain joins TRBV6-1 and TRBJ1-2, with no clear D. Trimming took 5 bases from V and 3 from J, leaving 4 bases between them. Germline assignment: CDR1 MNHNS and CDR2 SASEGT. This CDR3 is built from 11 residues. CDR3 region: CASSPDYGYTF. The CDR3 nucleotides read TGTGCCAGCAGTCCCGACTATGGCTACACCTTC.

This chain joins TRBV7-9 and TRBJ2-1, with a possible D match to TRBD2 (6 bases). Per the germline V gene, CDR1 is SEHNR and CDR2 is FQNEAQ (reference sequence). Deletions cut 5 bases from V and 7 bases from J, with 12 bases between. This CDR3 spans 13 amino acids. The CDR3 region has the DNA TGTGCCAGCAGCGCGGGGATTCGTAATGAGCAGTTCTTC. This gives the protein CASSAGIRNEQFF.

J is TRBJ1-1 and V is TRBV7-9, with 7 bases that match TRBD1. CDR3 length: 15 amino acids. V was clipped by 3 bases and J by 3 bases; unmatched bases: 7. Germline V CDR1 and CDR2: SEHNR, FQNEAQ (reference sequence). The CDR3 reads CASSFWQGDHTEAFF. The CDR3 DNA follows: TGTGCCAGCAGCTTCTGGCAGGGGGATCACACTGAAGCTTTCTTT.

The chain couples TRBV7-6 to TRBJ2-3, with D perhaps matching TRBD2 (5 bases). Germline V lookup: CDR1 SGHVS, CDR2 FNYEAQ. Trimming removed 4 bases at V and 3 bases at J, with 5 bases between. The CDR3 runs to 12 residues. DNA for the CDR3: TGTGCCAGCAGCTCGGGAACAGATACGCAGTATTTT. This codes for CASSSGTDTQYF.

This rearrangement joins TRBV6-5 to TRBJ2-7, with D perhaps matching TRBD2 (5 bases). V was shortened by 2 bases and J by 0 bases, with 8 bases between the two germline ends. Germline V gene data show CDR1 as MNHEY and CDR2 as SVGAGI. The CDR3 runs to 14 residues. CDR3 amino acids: CASSYLAGSYEQYF. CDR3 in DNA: TGTGCCAGCAGTTACCTGGCGGGCTCCTACGAGCAGTACTTC.

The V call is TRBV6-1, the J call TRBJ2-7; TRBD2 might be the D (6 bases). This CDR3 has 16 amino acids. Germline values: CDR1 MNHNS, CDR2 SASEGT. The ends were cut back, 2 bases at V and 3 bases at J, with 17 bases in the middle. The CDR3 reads CASSERDGGSNYEQYF. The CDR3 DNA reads TGTGCCAGCAGTGAACGGGACGGGGGATCTAACTACGAGCAGTACTTC.

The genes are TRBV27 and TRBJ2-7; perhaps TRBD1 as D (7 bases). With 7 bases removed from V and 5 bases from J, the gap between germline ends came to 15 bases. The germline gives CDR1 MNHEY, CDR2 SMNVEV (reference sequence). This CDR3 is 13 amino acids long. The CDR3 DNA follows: TGTGCCAGCATCCGTCAGGGGGGCGACGAGCAGTACTTC. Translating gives CASIRQGGDEQYF.

The chain's CDR3 is CASSWDRDLWAGELFF. CDR3 sequence (DNA): TGTGCCAGCAGCTGGGACAGGGACCTTTGGGCCGGGGAGCTGTTTTTT. The genes are TRBV7-9 and TRBJ2-2; the match to TRBD1 covers 9 bases. Germline V gene lookup returns CDR1 SEHNR and CDR2 FQNEAQ (reference sequence). CDR3 length: 16 residues. Germline trimming cut 4 bases from V and 6 bases from J; bases unmatched to any gene: 9.

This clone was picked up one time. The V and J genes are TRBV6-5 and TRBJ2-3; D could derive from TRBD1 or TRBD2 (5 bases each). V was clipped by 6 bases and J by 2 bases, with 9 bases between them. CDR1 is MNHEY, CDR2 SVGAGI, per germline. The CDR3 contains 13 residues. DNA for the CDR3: TGTGCCAGCAGAAGGGACCACACAGATACGCAGTATTTT. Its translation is CASRRDHTDTQYF.

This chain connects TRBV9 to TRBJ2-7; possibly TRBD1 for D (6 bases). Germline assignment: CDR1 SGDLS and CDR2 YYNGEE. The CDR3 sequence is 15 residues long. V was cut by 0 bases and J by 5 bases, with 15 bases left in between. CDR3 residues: CASSVVGDTFDEQYF. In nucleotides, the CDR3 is TGTGCCAGCAGCGTAGTAGGGGACACCTTTGACGAGCAGTACTTC.

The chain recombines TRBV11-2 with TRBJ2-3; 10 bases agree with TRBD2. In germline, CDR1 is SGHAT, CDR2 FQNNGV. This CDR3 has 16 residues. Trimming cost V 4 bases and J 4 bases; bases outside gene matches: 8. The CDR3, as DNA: TGTGCCAGCAGCTCCCTTAGCGGGAGGATCTCAGATACGCAGTATTTT. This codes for CASSSLSGRISDTQYF.

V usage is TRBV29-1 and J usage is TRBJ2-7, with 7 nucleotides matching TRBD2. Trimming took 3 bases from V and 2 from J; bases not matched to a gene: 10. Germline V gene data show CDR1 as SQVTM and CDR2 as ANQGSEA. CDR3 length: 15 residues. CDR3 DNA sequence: TGCAGCGTTGATGCCGGGGCGGGAGTGGCCTACGAGCAGTACTTC. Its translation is CSVDAGAGVAYEQYF.

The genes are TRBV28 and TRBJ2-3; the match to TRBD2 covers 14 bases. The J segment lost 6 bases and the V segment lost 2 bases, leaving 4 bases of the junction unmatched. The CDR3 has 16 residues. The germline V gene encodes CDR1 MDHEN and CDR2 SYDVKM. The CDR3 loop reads CASSLRGLAGVDTQYF. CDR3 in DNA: TGTGCCAGCAGTTTACGGGGACTAGCGGGAGTTGATACGCAGTATTTT.

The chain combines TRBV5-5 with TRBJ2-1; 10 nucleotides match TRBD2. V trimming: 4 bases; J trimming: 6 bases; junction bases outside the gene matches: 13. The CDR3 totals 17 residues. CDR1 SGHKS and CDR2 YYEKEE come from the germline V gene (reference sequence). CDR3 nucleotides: TGTGCCAGCAGCCCCTGGAGAGGGCTAGCGGGAGCCAATGAGCAGTTCTTC. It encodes CASSPWRGLAGANEQFF. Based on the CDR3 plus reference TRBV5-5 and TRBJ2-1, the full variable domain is DAGVTQSPTHLIKTRGQQVTLRCSPISGHKSVSWYQQVLGQGPQFIFQYYEKEERGRGNFPDRFSARQFPNYSSELNVNALLLGDSALYLCASSPWRGLAGANEQFFGPGTRLTVL.

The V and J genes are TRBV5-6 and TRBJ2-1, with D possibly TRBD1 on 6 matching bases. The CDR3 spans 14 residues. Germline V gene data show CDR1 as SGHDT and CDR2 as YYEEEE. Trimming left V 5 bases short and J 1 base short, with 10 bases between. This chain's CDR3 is CASSPTGSYNEQFF. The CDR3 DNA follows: TGTGCCAGCAGTCCCACAGGGTCCTACAATGAGCAGTTCTTC.

The CDR3 loop reads CASSLFAGTSNEQFF. The CDR3 nucleotides read TGTGCCAGCAGTTTATTTGCCGGGACGAGCAATGAGCAGTTCTTC. J is TRBJ2-1 and V is TRBV27, with D tentatively TRBD1 or TRBD2 (5 bases each). The CDR3 has 15 residues. V was trimmed by 1 base and J by 6 bases, leaving 13 bases between them. CDR1 MNHEY and CDR2 SMNVEV come from the germline V gene (reference sequence).

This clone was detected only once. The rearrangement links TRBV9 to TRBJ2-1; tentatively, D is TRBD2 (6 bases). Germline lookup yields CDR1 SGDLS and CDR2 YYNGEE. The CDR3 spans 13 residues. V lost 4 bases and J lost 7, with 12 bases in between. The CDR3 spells CASSTHSGNEQFF. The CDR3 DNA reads TGTGCCAGCAGCACCCATAGCGGAAATGAGCAGTTCTTC.

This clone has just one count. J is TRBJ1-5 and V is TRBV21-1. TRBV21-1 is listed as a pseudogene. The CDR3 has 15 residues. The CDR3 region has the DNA TGTGCCAGCAGCAAAGAGGGGGGCGGCAGTCAGCCCCAGCATTTT. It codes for CASSKEGGGSQPQHF.

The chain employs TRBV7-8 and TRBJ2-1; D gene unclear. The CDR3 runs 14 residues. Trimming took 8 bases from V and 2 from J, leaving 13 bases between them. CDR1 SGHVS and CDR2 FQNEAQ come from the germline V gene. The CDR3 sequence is CASLPVITYNEQFF. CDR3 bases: TGTGCCAGCCTGCCGGTTATAACCTACAATGAGCAGTTCTTC.

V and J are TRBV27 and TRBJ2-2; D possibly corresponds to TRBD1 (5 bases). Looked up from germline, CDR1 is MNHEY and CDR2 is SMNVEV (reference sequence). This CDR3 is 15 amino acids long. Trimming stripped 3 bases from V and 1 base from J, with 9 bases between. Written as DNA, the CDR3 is TGTGCCAGCAGTTTTCGGCAGGGGAACACCGGGGAGCTGTTTTTT. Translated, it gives CASSFRQGNTGELFF.

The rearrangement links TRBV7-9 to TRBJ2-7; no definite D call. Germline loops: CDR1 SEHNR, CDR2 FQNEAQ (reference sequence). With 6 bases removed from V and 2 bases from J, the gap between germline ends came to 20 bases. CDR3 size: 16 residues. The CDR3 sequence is CASSDNTRGKPYEQYF. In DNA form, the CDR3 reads TGTGCCAGCAGTGACAATACACGCGGAAAACCCTACGAGCAGTACTTC. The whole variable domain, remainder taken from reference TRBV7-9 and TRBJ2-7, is DTGVSQNPRHKITKRGQNVTFRCDPISEHNRLYWYRQTLGQGPEFLTYFQNEAQLEKSRLLSDRFSAERPKGSFSTLEIQRTEQGDSAMYLCASSDNTRGKPYEQYFGPGTRLTVT.

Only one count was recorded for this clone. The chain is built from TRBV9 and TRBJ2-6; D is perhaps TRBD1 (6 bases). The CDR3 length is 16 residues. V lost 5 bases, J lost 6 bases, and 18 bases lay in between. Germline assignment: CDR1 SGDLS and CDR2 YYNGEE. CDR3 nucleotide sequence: TGTGCCAGCAGTGCAACGACAGGCCTGGAGGCCAACGTCCTGACTTTC. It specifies CASSATTGLEANVLTF.

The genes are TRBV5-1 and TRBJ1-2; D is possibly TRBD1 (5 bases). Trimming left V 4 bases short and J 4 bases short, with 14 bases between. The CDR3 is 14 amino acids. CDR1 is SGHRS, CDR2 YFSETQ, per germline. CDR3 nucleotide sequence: TGCGCCAGCAGCCCCCTAATGGGGGGCTATGGCTACACCTTC. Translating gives CASSPLMGGYGYTF.

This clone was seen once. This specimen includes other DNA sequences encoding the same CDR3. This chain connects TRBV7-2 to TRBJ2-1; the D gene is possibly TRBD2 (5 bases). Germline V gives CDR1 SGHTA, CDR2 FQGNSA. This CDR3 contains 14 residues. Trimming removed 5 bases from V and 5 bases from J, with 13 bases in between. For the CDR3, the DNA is TGTGCCAGCAGCCTAGAGGGCGGAGACAATGAGCAGTTCTTC. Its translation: CASSLEGGDNEQFF.

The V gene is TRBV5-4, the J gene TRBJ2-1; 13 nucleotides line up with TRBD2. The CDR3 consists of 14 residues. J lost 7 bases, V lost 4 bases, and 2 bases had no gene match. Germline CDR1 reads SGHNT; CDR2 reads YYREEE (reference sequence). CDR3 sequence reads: CASSGGLAGNEQFF. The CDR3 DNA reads TGTGCCAGCAGCGGGGGACTAGCGGGAAATGAGCAGTTCTTC.

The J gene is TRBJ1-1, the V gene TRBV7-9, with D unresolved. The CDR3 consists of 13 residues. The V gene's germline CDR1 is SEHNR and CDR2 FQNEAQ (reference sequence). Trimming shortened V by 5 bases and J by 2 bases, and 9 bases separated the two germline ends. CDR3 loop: CASSPRINTEAFF. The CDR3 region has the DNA TGTGCCAGCAGCCCAAGGATCAACACTGAAGCTTTCTTT.

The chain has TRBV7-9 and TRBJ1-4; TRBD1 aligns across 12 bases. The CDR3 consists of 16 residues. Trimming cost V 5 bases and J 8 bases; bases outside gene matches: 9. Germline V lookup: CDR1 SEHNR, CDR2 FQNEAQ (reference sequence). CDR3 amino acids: CASSNRDRGQEEKLFF. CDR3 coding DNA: TGTGCCAGCAGCAACCGGGACAGGGGGCAGGAGGAAAAACTGTTTTTT.